Listed below are T cell receptor beta chains from one sample, sequenced in a study of regulatory T cells in long-lasting Graves disease. TCRdb re-analysed the multiplex PCR reads in MiXCR, keeping a single row per CDR3 protein. The data show 350,000 to 500,000 distinct CDR3 sequences, with roughly 17% seen just once and about 23% held by the top ten. These records were also assigned to another study, of T cells in Graves' hyperthyroidism and ophthalmopathy.

This specimen consisted of peripheral blood mononuclear cells (PBMCs), obtained at new diagnosis, from a patient treated with antithyroid drugs. These receptors originate from a woman aged 18-29 years with Graves disease. The CDR3 runs from the conserved cysteine through the conserved F or W. The D gene is left open where the match is weak. The size of a clone is reported for some rows only, either as once, few or many, or as a class for expanded clones.

TRBJ2-1	TRBD2	many	TRBV7-3	TGTGCCAGCAGCTTAGGACTAGCGGGAGGAGTTTACAATGAGCAGTTCTTC	CASSLGLAGGVYNEQFF
TRBJ2-1	NA	many	TRBV3-1	TGTGCCACCACTCCCGGTCAATTGGACAATGAGCAGTTCTTC	CATTPGQLDNEQFF
TRBJ2-1	NA	NA	TRBV9	TGTGCCAGCAGCGTAGGGGCATGGGGTGAGCAGTTCTTC	CASSVGAWGEQFF
TRBJ2-3	TRBD2	many	TRBV20-1	TGCAGTGCTAGAGATTCTAGCGGGAGGTGGGGGCGCACAGATACGCAGTATTTT	CSARDSSGRWGRTDTQYF
TRBJ2-3	NA	many	TRBV18	TGTGCCAGCTCCTCGTCCACAGGTTACAGCACAGATACGCAGTATTTT	CASSSSTGYSTDTQYF
TRBJ1-1	NA	many	TRBV7-2	TGTGCCAGCAGCTACAACCTTAGGCGTACTGAAGCTTTCTTT	CASSYNLRRTEAFF
TRBJ2-7	TRBD2	many	TRBV20-1	TGCAGTGGAAGAGGACTAGCGGGAGAAACGGACCCCTACGAGCAGTACTTC	CSGRGLAGETDPYEQYF
TRBJ2-7	NA	few	TRBV4-1	TGCGCCAGCAGCCAAGCCTCCGTCCGAACAGGTTCATACGAGCAGTACTTC	CASSQASVRTGSYEQYF
TRBJ2-7	TRBD2	NA	TRBV14	TGTGCCAGCAGCCAAGAACCTAACGGGAGGTTCTCCTACGAGCAGTACTTC	CASSQEPNGRFSYEQYF
TRBJ2-3	NA	few	TRBV19	TGTGCCAGTAGTATTGGACAGAGCACAGATACGCAGTATTTT	CASSIGQSTDTQYF
TRBJ1-6	NA	many	TRBV12-3/TRBV12-4	TGTGCCAGCAGTTTTACTCAGGGGAGCTCCTATAATTCACCCCTCCACTTT	CASSFTQGSSYNSPLHF
TRBJ2-1	TRBD2	NA	TRBV5-1	TGCGCCAGCAGCTTGGTAGGGGCGGGACTAGCGGGAGCTCTCTCCTACAATGAGCAGTTCTTC	CASSLVGAGLAGALSYNEQFF
TRBJ2-5	TRBD1	many	TRBV7-6	TGTGCCAGCAGCTTCCTTTCGGGACAGCAAGAGACCCAGTACTTC	CASSFLSGQQETQYF
TRBJ2-2	NA	once	TRBV6-1	TGTGCCAGCAGTCCTGGGCTAGCGTGGAATCCCGGGGAGCTGTTTTTT	CASSPGLAWNPGELFF
TRBJ2-5	NA	many	TRBV28	TGTGCCAGCAATTACAGGCAAGAGACCCAGTACTTC	CASNYRQETQYF
TRBJ2-1	TRBD2	NA	TRBV3-1	TGTGCCAGCAGCCAGATGACTAGCGGGAGCTATGAGCAGTTCTTC	CASSQMTSGSYEQFF
TRBJ2-5	TRBD1	NA	TRBV5-1	TGCGCCAGCAGCTCGAGACAGGGGAGCTCCTACAATGAGCAGTACTTC	CASSSRQGSSYNEQYF
TRBJ2-2	TRBD1	many	TRBV12-3/TRBV12-4	TGTGCCAGCAGTTTCCGAGGACAGGGACACACCGGGGAGCTGTTTTTT	CASSFRGQGHTGELFF
TRBJ2-7	NA	few	TRBV4-2	TGTGCCAGCAGCAACTCCCAAGACCACAACACGGGGGAGCAGTACTTC	CASSNSQDHNTGEQYF
TRBJ1-2	NA	few	TRBV12-3/TRBV12-4	TGTGCCAGCACCATGGTGGGCTGGGCTGTCACCTTC	CASTMVGWAVTF
TRBJ1-1	NA	many	TRBV7-2	TGTGCCAGCAGCCCGAGGGGGGGAGGGGGCACTGAAGCTTTCTTT	CASSPRGGGGTEAFF
TRBJ2-7	NA	many	TRBV5-6	TGTGCCAGCAGCTTGGAAGGGTCACTGACCTACGAGCAGTACTTC	CASSLEGSLTYEQYF
TRBJ2-7	TRBD1	few	TRBV6-1	TGTGCCAGTGGACAGGGGGCCCCCTACGAGCAGTACTTC	CASGQGAPYEQYF
TRBJ1-5	TRBD1	many	TRBV28	TGTGCCAGCAGTTTGGCACAGGGGGGAGGCAATCAGCCCCAGCATTTT	CASSLAQGGGNQPQHF
TRBJ2-5	NA	few	TRBV12-3/TRBV12-4	TGTGCCAGTGGTACAGGGGAGGGGCGAACAGGGCGGGAGACCCAGTACTTC	CASGTGEGRTGRETQYF
TRBJ2-2	TRBD2	few	TRBV6-2/TRBV6-3	TGTGCCAGCAGTTTGACTAGCGGGACGCCCGGGGAGCTGTTTTTT	CASSLTSGTPGELFF
TRBJ2-1	NA	NA	TRBV10-3	TGTGCCATCAGTGAGTCGGTACGGGATGAGCAGTTCTTC	CAISESVRDEQFF
TRBJ2-5	TRBD2	many	TRBV7-9	TGTGCCAGCAGCTCCTCCCAGTGGGCTAGCGGGAGGAATGAGACCCAGTACTTC	CASSSSQWASGRNETQYF
TRBJ2-7	TRBD2	once	TRBV20-1	TGCAGTGCTAGAGACCAGAGGACTAGCGGGAGAAAAAGATACGAGCAGTACTTC	CSARDQRTSGRKRYEQYF
TRBJ2-1	TRBD2	many	TRBV7-2	TGTGCCAGCAGCCTCGCCCTAGCGGGAGGTACGAATGAGCAGTTCTTC	CASSLALAGGTNEQFF
TRBJ2-1	NA	NA	TRBV6-1	TGTGCCAGCAGTGAAAGGCCTCTGGAGCATGAGCAGTTCTTC	CASSERPLEHEQFF
TRBJ2-2	TRBD1	many	TRBV10-1	TGCGCCAGCAGTGAGGGACAGGGAACCGGGGAGCTGTTTTTT	CASSEGQGTGELFF
TRBJ1-2	NA	NA	TRBV19	TGTGCCAGCCGAGGCAGAAGCTATGGCTACACCTTC	CASRGRSYGYTF
TRBJ2-7	NA	few	TRBV12-3/TRBV12-4	TGTGCCAGCAGCTACAAATCCTACGAGCAGTACTTC	CASSYKSYEQYF
TRBJ2-7	NA	NA	TRBV6-1	TGTGCCACCCGACTTGACCCAGCCTACGAGCAGTACTTC	CATRLDPAYEQYF
TRBJ1-1	TRBD1	many	TRBV5-1	TGCGCCAGCAGCCCCTGGACAGGGCCGAACACTGAAGCTTTCTTT	CASSPWTGPNTEAFF
TRBJ2-7	NA	NA	TRBV19	TGTGCCAGTAGTATAGTTGTGCCCTCCTACGAGCAGTACTTC	CASSIVVPSYEQYF
TRBJ1-1	NA	many	TRBV29-1	TGCAGCGTTGTGTTGGGGGTAAAGAACACTGAAGCTTTCTTT	CSVVLGVKNTEAFF
TRBJ2-7	NA	many	TRBV27	TGTGCCAGCAGTTTCTCTAGCACCCTGTGGGACGAGCAGTACTTC	CASSFSSTLWDEQYF
TRBJ1-1	TRBD1	NA	TRBV5-6	TGTGCCAGCAGCTTGGCAGGGGGTAGGTTTTTTGAAGCTTTCTTT	CASSLAGGRFFEAFF
TRBJ1-1	NA	few	TRBV9	TGTGCCAGCAGCCCCACTGGGGGGGGCAGTGCTGAAGCTTTCTTT	CASSPTGGGSAEAFF
TRBJ2-1	TRBD2	many	TRBV28	TGTGCCAGCAGTTTAGGGCTAGCGGGACCTGAAAGTGAGCAGTTCTTC	CASSLGLAGPESEQFF
TRBJ2-3	NA	many	TRBV12-3/TRBV12-4	TGTGCCAGCAGTTTCCCCCTAGCACCAGATACGCAGTATTTT	CASSFPLAPDTQYF
TRBJ2-1	TRBD2	few	TRBV11-2	TGTGCCAGCAGCGTAATAGCGGGTGCCAATGAGCAGTTCTTC	CASSVIAGANEQFF
TRBJ2-1	TRBD2	many	TRBV2	TGTGCCAGCAGGACGGGACTAGCAGCATGGAATGAGCAGTTCTTC	CASRTGLAAWNEQFF
TRBJ2-7	NA	many	TRBV29-1	TGCAGCGTCACGGTCCTCTCCGAGCAGTACTTC	CSVTVLSEQYF
TRBJ1-2	NA	many	TRBV28	TGTGCCAGCAGCCCTCCGGGACACATTAACTATGGCTACACCTTC	CASSPPGHINYGYTF
TRBJ2-1	NA	many	TRBV18	TGTGCCAGCTCACCAGGGAGCAGCGAGCAGTTCTTC	CASSPGSSEQFF
TRBJ2-4	TRBD2	many	TRBV28	TGTGCCAGCAGTTCAGGGGCTAGCGGGTTAGCCAAAAACATTCAGTACTTC	CASSSGASGLAKNIQYF
TRBJ2-7	TRBD1	many	TRBV5-1	TGCGCCAGCAGTTCCACACCCGGGACAGCCCTTCGACGGGATGTTGAGCAGTACTTC	CASSSTPGTALRRDVEQYF
TRBJ2-3	NA	many	TRBV7-9	TGTGCCAGCACCCAAGTGGGGAGTTCCCTTAGCACAGATACGCAGTATTTT	CASTQVGSSLSTDTQYF
TRBJ2-1	TRBD2	NA	TRBV7-9	TGTGCCAGCAGCCTGAGAAGGGCGACTAGCGGAAGGAATGAGCAGTTCTTC	CASSLRRATSGRNEQFF
TRBJ1-4	NA	NA	TRBV20-1	TGCAGTGCTATCGGTAGAGAAAAACTGTTTTTT	CSAIGREKLFF
TRBJ2-7	TRBD1	few	TRBV6-2/TRBV6-3	TGTGCCAGCAGTGGGGACAGGGATTTCTACGAGCAGTACTTC	CASSGDRDFYEQYF
TRBJ1-4	TRBD1	few	TRBV27	TGTGCCAGCAGTTTTCCGGACAGGGCCAAACTGTTTTTT	CASSFPDRAKLFF
TRBJ2-7	NA	many	TRBV2	TGTGCCAGCAAGGGGGAGGCCCCCCCAAGTGAGCAGTACTTC	CASKGEAPPSEQYF
TRBJ2-6	TRBD1	many	TRBV19	TGTGCCAGCAGCATACAGGGGGCCGGGGCCAACGTCCTGACTTTC	CASSIQGAGANVLTF